The clone carrying this T cell receptor (beta chain) was recorded many times. Its antigen is as yet unknown. This sample is drawn from a study of T cells in Graves' hyperthyroidism and ophthalmopathy. Study-level background: Sampling of peripheral blood happened at initial diagnosis, prior to any treatment. Study-wide findings and caveats: Ophthalmopathy got predicted by the model a median around six months before its onset.

Disease duration was under 3 months in the ophthalmopathy patients, who also had a Clinical Activity Score of at least 3 and a NOSPECS grade of at least 4. Together with thyroid ultrasound, orbital computed tomography, serum thyroxine and TRAb, clinical symptoms were used for diagnoses. Researchers amplified the TCR beta CDR3 regions from RNA transcripts. First-round RT-PCR targeting the TCR CDR3 was performed with the HTBI primer set. TCRdb fed the multiplex PCR reads into MiXCR, producing one record per CDR3 protein. Of around 540,000 distinct CDR3 sequences listed, about 16% are singletons. The sample consisted of blood. This TCR derives from a woman aged 25 to 39 with Graves' ophthalmopathy.

The CDR3 DNA reads TGCGCCAGCAGCCAAGAACAGGGGGCTACGGCCGAGCAGTACTTC. Encoded protein: CASSQEQGATAEQYF. V is TRBV4-3 and J is TRBJ2-7; TRBD1 aligns across 9 bases. Germline-derived CDR1 and CDR2 are LGHNA and YSLEER. The CDR3 spans 15 residues. V was clipped by 0 bases and J by 6 bases; unmatched bases: 6.